A selection of T cell receptor beta chains follows, all from one sample in a study of cytomegalovirus exposure and HLA in healthy donors. Using immunoSEQ multiplex PCR, the repertoire was profiled, and TCRdb retains in-frame clones only, with some absent. This table has some 150,000 clones, approximately 79% appearing once. The source material was PBMCs. Source of these receptors: a man aged 50 to 59 in good health and CMV-seropositive. Each CDR3 is given with its conserved first and last residue. The D gene is left open where the match is weak. The listing skips clone size in some rows; elsewhere it reads once, few, many or a size class.

>-|once|TRBJ2-3|TRBV9
TGTGCCAGCAGCGTCCTAGCACGGCGCACAGATACGCAGTATTTT
CASSVLARRTDTQYF
>-|many|TRBJ1-3|TRBV11-2
TGTGCCAGCAGCTCGCAGGGCTCTGGAAACACCATATATTTT
CASSSQGSGNTIYF
>-|-|TRBJ1-5|TRBV15
TGTGCCACCAGCAGAGAGAGACAGCCCCAGCATTTT
CATSRERQPQHF
>-|-|TRBJ2-5|TRBV4-1
TGCGCCAGCAGCCAAGAAAGGGGGGAGACCCAGTACTTC
CASSQERGETQYF
>-|-|TRBJ2-7|TRBV27
TGTGCCAGCAGGAAAGGGGCTCCTCCCTACGAGCAGTACTTC
CASRKGAPPYEQYF
>TRBD2|few|TRBJ2-7|TRBV6-4
TGTGCCAGCAGGCTAGCGGCTCCCTACGAGCAGTACTTC
CASRLAAPYEQYF
>TRBD1|-|TRBJ2-6|TRBV27
TGTGCCAGCAGTTTCGTATGGACAGGGGAATCGGGGGCCAACGTCCTGACTTTC
CASSFVWTGESGANVLTF
>-|-|TRBJ2-3|TRBV6-1
TGTGCCAGCAGTGCCAGCAGGGTCCAGGGTGGAGGGCCAGATACGCAGTATTTT
CASSASRVQGGGPDTQYF
>TRBD1|-|TRBJ2-3|TRBV9
TGTGCCAGCAGCGTAGAAGGACAGGCTTCTCCAGATACGCAGTATTTT
CASSVEGQASPDTQYF
>-|-|TRBJ1-6|TRBV7-8
TGTGCCAGCAGCTTAGCCGGAGAAATTTCACCCCTCCACTTT
CASSLAGEISPLHF
>TRBD2|-|TRBJ2-7|TRBV5-6
TGTGCCAGCAGCTTGGCGCTAGCGGGAATAGAGCAGTACTTC
CASSLALAGIEQYF
>-|-|TRBJ2-1|TRBV15
TGTGCCACCAGCAATCCCTCCGGGAGTGGTTACAATGAGCAGTTCTTC
CATSNPSGSGYNEQFF
>-|-|TRBJ2-1|TRBV18
TGTGCCAGCTCACTTGCCCGGGACAATGAGCAGTTCTTC
CASSLARDNEQFF